These 11 T cell receptor beta chains were all obtained from the same sample, sequenced in a study of graft-versus-host responses after intestinal transplantation (dated by TCRdb to about 2021). The meaning of the sample's time point label: cells obtained before transplantation from donor or recipient. Libraries were made using the immunoSEQ multiplex PCR assay. What TCRdb holds here is the immuneACCESS table cut down to in-frame rearrangements. Part of the clones is not present; checked against another copy, under half of the missing clones reflect an unresolved V gene, and the others are unexplained. The sample data list about 120,000 clones, and 90% to 95% of these were observed just once. The ten largest clones add up to over 0.1% of the sample. Their antigen targets remain unknown. Material: unstimulated CD4+ T cells sorted from spleen or lymph node cells, obtained before intestinal transplant. The receptors come from a human donor who received an intestinal transplant.

This clone was recorded once. This chain uses TRBV5-5 with TRBJ1-5, with D unresolved. Germline CDR1 is SGHKS and CDR2 is YYEKEE (reference sequence). Trimming removed 2 bases at V and 1 base at J, with 16 bases between. The CDR3 spans 17 residues. The CDR3 region is CASSFAILSLSNQPQHF. Here the CDR3 DNA reads TGTGCCAGCAGCTTCGCAATCCTCAGCCTAAGCAATCAGCCCCAGCATTTT. Combining the CDR3 with reference TRBV5-5 and TRBJ1-5 gives the whole variable domain DAGVTQSPTHLIKTRGQQVTLRCSPISGHKSVSWYQQVLGQGPQFIFQYYEKEERGRGNFPDRFSARQFPNYSSELNVNALLLGDSALYLCASSFAILSLSNQPQHFGDGTRLSIL.

The chain recombines TRBV29-1 with TRBJ1-1, with unresolved D. Germline values: CDR1 SQVTM, CDR2 ANQGSEA. This CDR3 is 11 amino acids long. Trimming left V 4 bases short and J 5 bases short, with 8 bases between. The DNA of the CDR3 is TGCAGCGTTGGGGAGTGGACTGAAGCTTTCTTT. This gives the protein CSVGEWTEAFF.

The chain couples TRBV7-9 to TRBJ2-7, with D tentatively TRBD2 (5 bases). Trimming shortened V by 2 bases and J by 5 bases, and 13 bases separated the two germline ends. CDR3 size: 14 residues. CDR1 SEHNR and CDR2 FQNEAQ come from the germline V gene (reference sequence). Here the CDR3 reads CASSLTTGKDEQYF. The DNA for the CDR3 is TGTGCCAGCAGCTTAACGACGGGAAAGGACGAGCAGTACTTC.

This clone appeared a single time. The rearrangement links TRBV18 to TRBJ1-4; TRBD1 matches 11 bases. There are 16 residues in the CDR3. CDR1 is KGHSH and CDR2 is LQKENI in the germline V gene. The J segment lost 8 bases and the V segment lost 4 bases, leaving 9 bases of the junction unmatched. The CDR3 sequence is CASSLRTGGDKEKLFF. CDR3 sequence (DNA): TGTGCCAGCTCACTCCGGACAGGGGGCGATAAGGAAAAACTGTTTTTT.

The CDR3 sequence is CASSLFSENSGNTIYF. The DNA of the CDR3 is TGTGCCAGCAGCTTGTTTTCCGAAAACTCTGGAAACACCATATATTTT. The V gene is TRBV5-6, the J gene TRBJ1-3; D is undetermined. Germline values: CDR1 SGHDT, CDR2 YYEEEE. V shed 1 base and J shed 0 bases, with 11 bases lying between them. The CDR3 has 16 amino acids.

The V and J genes are TRBV7-6 and TRBJ2-7, with D perhaps assigned TRBD1 or TRBD2 (5 bases each). Germline values: CDR1 SGHVS, CDR2 FNYEAQ. The V gene lost 5 bases and the J gene lost 8 bases, with 16 bases spanning the gap. CDR3 size: 13 residues. The chain's CDR3 is CASSKGPTGQQYF. CDR3 coding DNA: TGTGCCAGCAGCAAGGGGCCCACGGGACAGCAGTACTTC.

This rearrangement joins TRBV29-1 to TRBJ1-1; the D gene is possibly TRBD1 (5 bases). Deletions cut 0 bases from V and 6 bases from J, with 23 bases between. The V gene's germline CDR1 is SQVTM and CDR2 ANQGSEA. The CDR3 spans 17 residues. The CDR3 DNA reads TGCAGCGTTGAAGATGTTAAGCAGGGAAGGGGAAAATCTGAAGCTTTCTTT. It codes for CSVEDVKQGRGKSEAFF.

The rearrangement joins TRBV5-1 to TRBJ2-2; 12 positions agree with TRBD2. There are 15 residues in the CDR3. Losses at the gene ends were 3 bases for V and 5 bases for J; bases not matched to a gene: 2. Per the germline V gene, CDR1 is SGHRS and CDR2 is YFSETQ. CDR3 loop: CASSSTSGSTGELFF. In DNA form, the CDR3 reads TGCGCCAGCAGCTCGACTAGCGGGAGTACCGGGGAGCTGTTTTTT. Based on the CDR3 plus reference TRBV5-1 and TRBJ2-2, the full variable domain is KAGVTQTPRYLIKTRGQQVTLSCSPISGHRSVSWYQQTPGQGLQFLFEYFSETQRNKGNFPGRFSGRQFSNSRSEMNVSTLELGDSALYLCASSSTSGSTGELFFGEGSRLTVL.

The V and J genes are TRBV14 and TRBJ2-1, with D perhaps matching TRBD2 (6 bases). Germline assignment: CDR1 SGHDN and CDR2 FVKESK. This CDR3 has 13 amino acids. V was clipped by 4 bases and J by 8 bases, with 12 bases between them. The CDR3 loop reads CASSRNPGDEQFF. CDR3 nucleotides: TGTGCCAGCAGCCGAAATCCGGGGGATGAGCAGTTCTTC.

The chain links TRBV5-1 to TRBJ1-1; D uncertain. CDR1 is SGHRS, CDR2 YFSETQ, per germline. The CDR3 loop spans 13 amino acids. V shed 0 bases and J shed 1 base, with 4 bases lying between them. In nucleotides, the CDR3 is TGCGCCAGCAGCTTGGACAAGAACACTGAAGCTTTCTTT. Its translation is CASSLDKNTEAFF.

The chain couples TRBV2 to TRBJ2-5; 12 nucleotides align to TRBD2. The CDR3 is 15 residues long. CDR1 SNHLY and CDR2 FYNNEI come from the germline V gene. V shed 4 bases, J shed 5 bases, and the junction held 5 bases outside the gene matches. The CDR3 nucleotides are TGTGCCAGCAGTGGACCGGGACTAGCGGGCGAGACCCAGTACTTC. Protein product: CASSGPGLAGETQYF.